This record looks at one T cell receptor beta chain sequence and its context. No antigen is known for it. At one of its ends the junction is not consistent with the germline gene, which may arise from a read error. The entry originates in a study of T cells in localized non-small cell lung cancer. Study conclusions and caveats: Adjacent lung had a median about 60 of the 100 largest tumor clones. Exceeding tumor, uninvolved adjacent lung had the highest T cell clonality. Patients showing higher blood T cell density tended to see longer overall survival. Sequence data derive from only one tumor region, so heterogeneity remains possible.

Data came from immunoSEQ multiplex PCR; TCRdb stores just in-frame clones and leaves some out. The sample includes tens of thousands of clones, 75% to 85% seen only once; the top ten take 7.5% to 8%. Germline V gene sequence: CDR1 MDHEN, CDR2 SYDVKM. This CDR3 is 12 amino acids long. V is TRBV28 and J is TRBJ1-2; tentatively, D is TRBD1 (6 bases). This clonotype was sampled from a man aged 35-69 years with stage II lung adenocarcinoma. The sample consisted of PBMCs, taken before any cancer treatment. The DNA for the CDR3 is TGCGGGGTAGGGGGACTCCCTCAGGGCTACACCTTC. Residues: CGVGGLPQGYTF.